This record concerns one T cell receptor beta chain sequence. The sample holds one count of this clone. No cognate antigen has been identified for it. No much larger clonotype is one base removed from it; base qualities were not supplied. The data belong to a study of cytotoxic CD8 clonotypes in ibrutinib-treated CLL (dated by TCRdb to the early 2020s). Regarding the research as a whole: The cohort included about 15 treatment-naive and some twelve relapsed/refractory patients; 17 to 18 were IGHV unmutated. Responses were partial in some 24 patients and complete in 2; after median 68 months follow-up, about 14 stayed in remission and roughly twelve progressed. The response samples were drawn at a median of approximately 11 months into treatment, with a range of roughly 6 to 36 months. On average, each sample yielded some 250,000 productive templates and 94,082 productive rearrangements. Of the 90 or so participants in the trial, roughly 26 had longitudinal samples available. Cryopreserved peripheral blood mononuclear cells were collected before treatment, at response, and at either disease progression or sustained remission. All remission and progressive disease samples were collected while patients were still receiving ibrutinib.

Taken from cysteine to phenylalanine, the CDR3 has 14 residues. The sequence is cut down to CDR3 DNA, 42 bases in frame from base 1. V is shortened by 2 bases, J by 8 bases, and the region joining them spans 13 bases. CDR1 and CDR2 (KGHSH, LQKENI) derive from the germline V gene. Each clonotype received, on average, about 10x coverage in deep resolution sequencing performed on a MiSeq, where the target depth lay between 1 in 1 million and 1 in 200,000 T cells. The immunoSEQ hsTCRB Kit was used to generate the TCR beta libraries. Concerning the study's data processing: ImmunoSEQ Data Assistant and ImmunoSEQ Analyzer were used for data analysis, and V, D and J genes were assigned according to IMGT definitions. Clonality was computed as one minus normalized Shannon entropy of productive rearrangement frequencies, ranging from 0 to 1. Only overrepresented clonotypes making up at least 0.05% of each patient's repertoire were included in the public clonotype analysis. About twelve repertoires from age-matched healthy donors, obtained from immuneACCESS, served as clonality controls. Drawn from immuneACCESS, this table holds only the in-frame rearrangements with V and J called that TCRdb kept. Clones are partly lost; checked studies trace under half to an unresolved V gene and leave the rest unexplained. V and J calls and clone size follow that table, whereas D and trimming were derived from the DNA. Within this sample are about 120,000 clones, with 58% of them counted one time only. Of the sample, 30% to 45% is held by the ten largest clones.

The full study reports these points: Sampling times were not matched between sustained-remission and progressing patients, and lymph node repertoires were not studied. Clonality rose at ibrutinib response, remained stable during sustained remission, and dropped back toward baseline at progression. Baseline clonality exceeded that of age-matched healthy donors and correlated strongly with circulating CD8+ T-cell counts. Public clonotypes were rare and either shrank or stayed stable during treatment, and the rise in clonality at ibrutinib response reflected expansion of private clonotypes.

The sample's time point, from its label and the paper: around 25 months on ibrutinib. For TCR beta library preparation, around 1.9 micrograms of genomic DNA were extracted from the cryopreserved PBMCs. Longitudinal blood samples from CLL patients receiving ibrutinib monotherapy were subjected to high-throughput TCR beta sequencing. The patients were enrolled in a single-center, open-label phase 2 trial of ibrutinib monotherapy. The rearranged chain carries TRBV18 and TRBJ2-1; matching of 6 bases hints at TRBD1 as the D gene. Here the sequenced sample was PBMCs, taken after 24 months of ibrutinib treatment. The TCR originated in a human donor with chronic lymphocytic leukemia. The CDR3 has the sequence CASSPGGGRDEQFF. The base sequence is TGTGCCAGCTCACCAGGGGGCGGCAGGGATGAGCAGTTCTTC. With all but the CDR3 taken from the reference TRBV18 and TRBJ2-1 genes, the full variable domain is: NAGVMQNPRHLVRRRGQEARLRCSPMKGHSHVYWYRQLPEEGLKFMVYLQKENIIDESGMPKERFSAEFPKEGPSILRIQQVVRGDSAAYFCASSPGGGRDEQFFGPGTRLTVL.